A single sample gave rise to the 13 T cell receptor beta chains below, sequenced in a study of CD4+ T cells in melanoma. Repertoires were generated with immunoSEQ multiplex PCR, while TCRdb's copy carries only in-frame clones and drops some. In the table there are 9,000 to 10,000 clones, roughly two thirds of which are singletons. Material: peripheral blood. These receptors originate from a human donor with melanoma.

This rearrangement joins TRBV23-1 to TRBJ2-2, with D perhaps TRBD1 (5 bases). TRBV23-1 is assigned to the ORF class and has an uncertain function. This CDR3 contains 17 residues. Trimming stripped 0 bases from V and 7 bases from J, with 18 bases between. CDR3 in amino acids: CASSQSRQGLWSGELFF. The CDR3 bases are TGCGCCAGCAGTCAATCTAGGCAGGGTTTGTGGAGCGGGGAGCTGTTTTTT.

This rearrangement joins TRBV19 to TRBJ1-1, with D possibly being TRBD1 (5 bases). The CDR3 is 13 amino acids. V was clipped by 10 bases and J by 5 bases, with 17 bases between them. Germline lookup yields CDR1 LNHDA and CDR2 SQIVND (reference sequence). CDR3 sequence (DNA): TGTGCCACGGGGACGTCTAGAGGGACTGAAGCTTTCTTT. As protein: CATGTSRGTEAFF.

This clone was observed a few times. V gene TRBV12-5 combines with J gene TRBJ1-6; D is perhaps TRBD1 (6 bases). Between the trimmed V and J ends, which lost 0 bases and 0 bases, there was a span of 18 bases. The CDR3 is 20 amino acids. Per the germline V gene, CDR1 is LGHNT and CDR2 is FRNRAP. The CDR3 reads CASGLVPGQTTSSYNSPLHF. The CDR3 DNA is TGTGCTAGTGGTTTGGTACCGGGACAAACGACAAGCTCCTATAATTCACCCCTCCACTTT.

The chain uses TRBV5-5 and TRBJ2-2; D possibly matches TRBD1 or TRBD2 (7 bases each). CDR3 length: 16 amino acids. CDR1 and CDR2 (germline): SGHKS, YYEKEE (reference sequence). Trimming took off 0 bases at V and 6 bases at J, with 15 bases between the two ends. The CDR3 sequence is CASSLGPQGGSGELFF. For the CDR3, the DNA is TGTGCCAGCAGCTTGGGTCCCCAGGGGGGGTCCGGGGAGCTGTTTTTT.

This clone has only one observation. V gene TRBV10-3 combines with J gene TRBJ2-1, with 11 bases matching TRBD2. The CDR3 has 17 residues. The V gene end was trimmed by 0 bases and the J gene end by 5 bases; junction bases not matched to a gene: 6. Germline V gene sequence: CDR1 ENHRY, CDR2 SYGVKD. The CDR3 sequence: CAISESTLAGGNNEQFF. The CDR3 region has the DNA TGTGCCATCAGTGAGTCGACCCTAGCGGGGGGAAACAATGAGCAGTTCTTC.

The rearrangement joins TRBV5-1 to TRBJ1-2; possibly TRBD1 for D (5 bases). The CDR3 covers 17 residues. Germline V CDR1 and CDR2: SGHRS, YFSETQ. The V and J ends lost 0 bases and 4 bases respectively, with 19 bases between them. The DNA of the CDR3 is TGCGCCAGCAGCTTGGCCGGGGGGGGGAGCTCGGGCTATGGCTACACCTTC. Translating gives CASSLAGGGSSGYGYTF.

The chain links TRBV6-4 to TRBJ2-7, with D possibly matching TRBD2 (6 bases). Germline V gives CDR1 MRHNA, CDR2 SNTAGT. The length of the CDR3 is 14 residues. The ends were cut back, 3 bases at V and 2 bases at J, with 11 bases in the middle. Here the CDR3 DNA reads TGTGCCAGCAGTGAAAGGGACTCGACCTACGAGCAGTACTTC. It specifies CASSERDSTYEQYF.

About this clone itself: The same CDR3 is also encoded by other DNA sequences in this sample. V usage is TRBV30 and J usage is TRBJ1-1; the D is unclear. V lost 5 bases and J 2 bases, leaving 12 bases between the germline ends. Germline V gene lookup returns CDR1 GTSNPN and CDR2 SVGIG (reference sequence). CDR3 size: 13 residues. The CDR3 spells CAWRQGANTEAFF. DNA of the CDR3: TGTGCCTGGCGGCAAGGAGCTAACACTGAAGCTTTCTTT.

This chain uses TRBV11-3 with TRBJ2-7, with D perhaps TRBD2 (6 bases). V was trimmed by 3 bases and J by 0 bases, leaving 6 bases between them. The CDR3 totals 13 residues. Germline CDR1 reads SGHNT; CDR2 reads YENEEA. This CDR3 reads CASSFGGSYEQYF. CDR3 coding DNA: TGTGCCAGCAGCTTCGGGGGCTCCTACGAGCAGTACTTC.

The J gene is TRBJ1-2, the V gene TRBV18; a possible D gene is TRBD1 (6 bases). CDR1 is KGHSH and CDR2 is LQKENI in the germline V gene. V was trimmed by 2 bases and J by 8 bases, leaving 12 bases between them. This CDR3 is 13 amino acids long. The CDR3, as DNA: TGTGCCAGCTCACCAGGGGGGCCCACAGGCTACACCTTC. Encoded protein: CASSPGGPTGYTF.

This clone was counted a single time. The V gene is TRBV19, the J gene TRBJ1-6, with 9 positions matching TRBD1. The CDR3 runs 17 residues. The germline V gene has CDR1 LNHDA and CDR2 SQIVND (reference sequence). The V segment lost 2 bases and the J segment 4 bases; nucleotides outside the gene matches: 6. CDR3 protein: CASSIRLGQGYNSPLHF. The CDR3 DNA reads TGTGCCAGTAGTATACGTTTGGGACAGGGATATAATTCACCCCTCCACTTT.

This clone came up many times. The chain combines TRBV6-6 with TRBJ1-6; 10 bases agree with TRBD1. The CDR3 has 15 amino acids. CDR1 MNHNY and CDR2 SVGAGI come from the germline V gene (reference sequence). J was trimmed by 8 bases and V by 6 bases; bases with no gene match: 7. CDR3 coding DNA: TGTGCCAGCAGCTACGGGACAGGGGCTCATTCACCCCTCCACTTT. Translated: CASSYGTGAHSPLHF.

The chain recombines TRBV18 with TRBJ2-3, with D perhaps TRBD2 (7 bases). The CDR3 runs to 15 residues. V lost 3 bases, J lost 3 bases, and 13 bases lay in between. The germline V gene has CDR1 KGHSH and CDR2 LQKENI. CDR3 DNA: TGTGCCAGCTCACCCGAGGGGGGGGAGACAGATACGCAGTATTTT. Translation: CASSPEGGETDTQYF. The variable domain in full, with the rest retrieved from reference TRBV18 and TRBJ2-3, is NAGVMQNPRHLVRRRGQEARLRCSPMKGHSHVYWYRQLPEEGLKFMVYLQKENIIDESGMPKERFSAEFPKEGPSILRIQQVVRGDSAAYFCASSPEGGETDTQYFGPGTRLTVL.